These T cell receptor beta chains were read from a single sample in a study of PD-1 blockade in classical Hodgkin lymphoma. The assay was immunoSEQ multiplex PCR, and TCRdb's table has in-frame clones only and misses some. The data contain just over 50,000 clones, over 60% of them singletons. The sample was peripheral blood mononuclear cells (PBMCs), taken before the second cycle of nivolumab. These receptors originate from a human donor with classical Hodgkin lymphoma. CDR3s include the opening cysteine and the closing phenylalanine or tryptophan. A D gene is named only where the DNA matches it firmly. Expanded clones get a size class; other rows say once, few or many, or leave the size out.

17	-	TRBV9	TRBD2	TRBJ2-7	TGTGCCAGCAGCGGAGGTGGACCCGGGACTAGCGGGCCGGGGCAGTACTTC	CASSGGGPGTSGPGQYF
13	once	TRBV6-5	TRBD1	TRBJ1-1	TGTGCCAGCAGCCGGACAGGGAACACTGAAGCTTTCTTT	CASSRTGNTEAFF
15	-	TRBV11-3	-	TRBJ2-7	TGTGCCAGCAGCTTAAGGGGTCAAAGCTCCTACGAGCAGTACTTC	CASSLRGQSSYEQYF
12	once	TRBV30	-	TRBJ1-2	TGTGCCAAGAAGACTCTTAACTATGGCTACACCTTC	CAKKTLNYGYTF
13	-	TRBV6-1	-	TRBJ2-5	TGTGCCAGCAGTGGGCTAGGACAAGAGACCCAGTACTTC	CASSGLGQETQYF
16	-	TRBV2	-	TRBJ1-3	TGTGCCAGCAGCGCATTAGGGCCCCTCTCTGGAAACACCATATATTTT	CASSALGPLSGNTIYF
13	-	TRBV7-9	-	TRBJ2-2	TGTGCCAGCAGCTTAACTACCACCGGGGAGCTGTTTTTT	CASSLTTTGELFF
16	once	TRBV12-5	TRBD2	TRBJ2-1	TGTGCTAGTGGTCCCGGGACTAGCGGGAGGTTGAATGAGCAGTTCTTC	CASGPGTSGRLNEQFF
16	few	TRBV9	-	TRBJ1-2	TGTGCCAGCAGCGTAGCGGTGACTCCAGCTAACTATGGCTACACCTTC	CASSVAVTPANYGYTF
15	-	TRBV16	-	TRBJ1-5	TGTGCCAGCAGCCAATCGGTAGATAGCAATCAGCCCCAGCATTTT	CASSQSVDSNQPQHF
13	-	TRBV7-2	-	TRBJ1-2	TGTGCCAGCAGCCGTGGGGGGTCCTATGGCTACACCTTC	CASSRGGSYGYTF
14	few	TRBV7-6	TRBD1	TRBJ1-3	TGTGCCAGCAGCATCTCCGGGACAGGGAACACCATATATTTT	CASSISGTGNTIYF
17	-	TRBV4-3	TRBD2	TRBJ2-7	TGCGCCAGCCCACACCCCCTCGCCCTAGCGGCCCCCTACGAGCAGTACTTC	CASPHPLALAAPYEQYF
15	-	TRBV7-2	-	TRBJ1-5	TGTGCCAGCAGCTTAAAGTCGGCTTCCAATCAGCCCCAGCATTTT	CASSLKSASNQPQHF
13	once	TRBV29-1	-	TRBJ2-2	TGCAGCGTTGAAGGGGATCGGGGCGGGGAGCTGTTTTTT	CSVEGDRGGELFF
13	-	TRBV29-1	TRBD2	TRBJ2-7	TGCAGCGTTGAAGGGGACTATAGCTACGAGCAGTACTTC	CSVEGDYSYEQYF
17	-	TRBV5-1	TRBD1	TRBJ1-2	TGCGCCAGCAGCTTGGATCTCGGGAGGGACAGCGTCTATGGCTACACCTTC	CASSLDLGRDSVYGYTF
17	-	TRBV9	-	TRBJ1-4	TGTGCCAGCAGCCCGACGGGACACGAAGTACGTAATGAAAAACTGTTTTTT	CASSPTGHEVRNEKLFF
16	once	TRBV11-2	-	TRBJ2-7	TGTGCCAGCAGTCTCCGAAGGGACCCGGACTTCTACGAGCAGTACTTC	CASSLRRDPDFYEQYF
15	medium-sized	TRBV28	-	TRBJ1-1	TGTGCCAGCAGTGACCCGAGAGGGGGAGGCACTGAAGCTTTCTTT	CASSDPRGGGTEAFF
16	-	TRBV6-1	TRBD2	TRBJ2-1	TGTGCCAGCAGTGAGGAAACTAGCGCATTATACAATGAGCAGTTCTTC	CASSEETSALYNEQFF
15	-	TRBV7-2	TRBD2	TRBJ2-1	TGTGCCAGCAGCTTAGTAGCGGGAAGCCTCAATGAGCAGTTCTTC	CASSLVAGSLNEQFF
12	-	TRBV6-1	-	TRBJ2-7	TGTGCCAGCAGTCCCCACCCCTACGAGCAGTACTTC	CASSPHPYEQYF
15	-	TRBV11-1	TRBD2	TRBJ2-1	TGTGCCAGCAGCCCGCGGGACTACAACTACAATGAGCAGTTCTTC	CASSPRDYNYNEQFF
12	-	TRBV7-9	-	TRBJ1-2	TGTGCCAGCAGCTTAGCGGTGGATGGCTACACCTTC	CASSLAVDGYTF
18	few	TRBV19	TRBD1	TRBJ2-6	TGTGCCAGTAGTATATTGGGACAGGCTAGCTCTGGGGCCAACGTCCTGACTTTC	CASSILGQASSGANVLTF
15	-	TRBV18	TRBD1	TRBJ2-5	TGTGCCAGCTCCGATGGACAGGGGGGAAGGGAGACCCAGTACTTC	CASSDGQGGRETQYF
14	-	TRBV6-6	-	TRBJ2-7	TGTGCCAGCAGTTACTCGCGGGGGCCCTACGAGCAGTACTTC	CASSYSRGPYEQYF
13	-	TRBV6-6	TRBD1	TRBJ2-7	TGTGCCAGCAGTCCGACAGGGGTGGGCGAGCAGTACTTC	CASSPTGVGEQYF